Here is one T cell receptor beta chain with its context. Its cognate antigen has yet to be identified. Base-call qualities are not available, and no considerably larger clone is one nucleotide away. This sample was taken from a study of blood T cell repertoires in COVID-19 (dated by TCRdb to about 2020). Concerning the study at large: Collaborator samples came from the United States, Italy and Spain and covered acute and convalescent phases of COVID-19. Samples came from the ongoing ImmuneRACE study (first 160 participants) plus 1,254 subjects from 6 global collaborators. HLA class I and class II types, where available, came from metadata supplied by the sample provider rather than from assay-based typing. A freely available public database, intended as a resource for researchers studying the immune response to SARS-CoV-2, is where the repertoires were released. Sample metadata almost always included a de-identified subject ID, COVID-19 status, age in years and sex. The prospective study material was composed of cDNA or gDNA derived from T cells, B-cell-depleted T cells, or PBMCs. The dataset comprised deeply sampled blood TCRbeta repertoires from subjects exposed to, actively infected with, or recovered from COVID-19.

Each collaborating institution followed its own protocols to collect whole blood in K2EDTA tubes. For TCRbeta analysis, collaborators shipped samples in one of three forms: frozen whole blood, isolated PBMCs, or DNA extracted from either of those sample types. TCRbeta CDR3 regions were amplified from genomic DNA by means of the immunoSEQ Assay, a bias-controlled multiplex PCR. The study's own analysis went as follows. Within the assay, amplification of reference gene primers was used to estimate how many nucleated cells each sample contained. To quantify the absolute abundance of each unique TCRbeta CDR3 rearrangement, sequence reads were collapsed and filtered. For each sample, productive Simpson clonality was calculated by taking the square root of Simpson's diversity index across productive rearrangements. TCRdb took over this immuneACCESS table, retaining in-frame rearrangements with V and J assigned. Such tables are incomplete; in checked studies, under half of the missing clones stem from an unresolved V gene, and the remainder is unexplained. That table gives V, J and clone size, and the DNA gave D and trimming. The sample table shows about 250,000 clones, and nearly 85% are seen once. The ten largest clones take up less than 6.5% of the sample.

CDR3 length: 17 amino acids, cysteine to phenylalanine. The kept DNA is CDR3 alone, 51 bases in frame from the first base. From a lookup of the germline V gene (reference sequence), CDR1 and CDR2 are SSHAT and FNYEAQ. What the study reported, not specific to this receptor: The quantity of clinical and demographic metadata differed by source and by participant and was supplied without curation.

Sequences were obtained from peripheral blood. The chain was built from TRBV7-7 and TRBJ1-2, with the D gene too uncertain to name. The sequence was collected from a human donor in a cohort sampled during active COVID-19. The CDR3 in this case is CASPMTYRGFTNYGYTF. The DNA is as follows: TGTGCTAGCCCCATGACATACAGAGGGTTCACTAACTATGGCTACACCTTC.